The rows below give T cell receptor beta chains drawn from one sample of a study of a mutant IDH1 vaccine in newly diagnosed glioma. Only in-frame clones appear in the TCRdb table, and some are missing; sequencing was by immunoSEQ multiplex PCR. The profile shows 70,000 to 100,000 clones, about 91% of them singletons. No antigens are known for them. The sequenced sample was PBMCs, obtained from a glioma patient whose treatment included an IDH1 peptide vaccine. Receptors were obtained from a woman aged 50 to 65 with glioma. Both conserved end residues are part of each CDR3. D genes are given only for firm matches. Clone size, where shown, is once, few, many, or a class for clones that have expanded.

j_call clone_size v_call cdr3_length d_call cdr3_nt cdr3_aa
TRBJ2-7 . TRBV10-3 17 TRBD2 TGTGCCATCAGTGAGGGGAGAGCGGGAGGGCGGGTGGACGAGCAGTACTTC CAISEGRAGGRVDEQYF
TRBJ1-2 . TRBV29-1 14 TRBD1 TGCAGCGTTGCTACGGGGGACAGGGGGTTAGGCTACACCTTC CSVATGDRGLGYTF
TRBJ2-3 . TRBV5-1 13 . TGCGCCAGCCGAGCGGAGCGCACAGATACGCAGTATTTT CASRAERTDTQYF
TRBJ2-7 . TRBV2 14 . TGTGCCAGCAGGACGGGGACACCCTGGGGGGAGCAGTACTTC CASRTGTPWGEQYF
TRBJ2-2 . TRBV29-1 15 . TGCAGCGTTGAATTCGGCCCCACCCGCACCGGGGAGCTGTTTTTT CSVEFGPTRTGELFF
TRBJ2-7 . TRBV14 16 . TGTGCCAGCAGCCACAACCAAGTAAAGGGGGTCGGCGAGCAGTACTTC CASSHNQVKGVGEQYF
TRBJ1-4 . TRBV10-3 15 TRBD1 TGTGCCATCAGCTCCCAGACAGGGGTTAATGAAAAACTGTTTTTT CAISSQTGVNEKLFF
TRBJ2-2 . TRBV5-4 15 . TGTGCCAGCAGCTTGAGCCAAAAGATCACCGGGGAGCTGTTTTTT CASSLSQKITGELFF
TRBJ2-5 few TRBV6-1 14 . TGTGCCAGCAGTGAAAGGAGGGGCCAAGAGACCCAGTACTTC CASSERRGQETQYF
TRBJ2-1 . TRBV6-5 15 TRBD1 TGTGCCAGCAGCCTCGACAGGGGTTACTACAATGAGCAGTTCTTC CASSLDRGYYNEQFF
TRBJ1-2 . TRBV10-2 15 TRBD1 TGCGCCAGCAGTGAGTCGCTCAGGGGGATAGATGGCTACACCTTC CASSESLRGIDGYTF
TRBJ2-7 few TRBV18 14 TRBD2 TGTGCCAGCTCCCCCGGGACTAGCTCCTACGAGCAGTACTTC CASSPGTSSYEQYF
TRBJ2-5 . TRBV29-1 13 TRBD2 TGCAGCTGCGGGAGAGGGGCCGCAGAGACCCAGTACTTC CSCGRGAAETQYF
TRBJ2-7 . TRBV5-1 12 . TGCGCCAGCAGCTTGATTGGTTACGAGCAGTACTTC CASSLIGYEQYF
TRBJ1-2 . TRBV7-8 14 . TGTGCCAGCAGCTGGGAAGCTATTAACTATGGCTACACCTTC CASSWEAINYGYTF
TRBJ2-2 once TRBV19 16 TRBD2 TGTGCCAGTAGCGGGACTAGCGGGAGGACGGCCGGGGAGCTGTTTTTT CASSGTSGRTAGELFF
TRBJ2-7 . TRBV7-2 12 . TGTGCCAGCAGCGACCAGGGTCCCGAGCAGTACTTC CASSDQGPEQYF
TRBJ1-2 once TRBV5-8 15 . TGTGCCAGCAGCTTAGTCGCAGGGTGGGGCTCGGGCTACACCTTC CASSLVAGWGSGYTF
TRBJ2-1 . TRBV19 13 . TGTGCCACCAGCTACGGGGTTTACAATGAGCAGTTCTTC CATSYGVYNEQFF
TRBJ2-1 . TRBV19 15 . TGTGCCAGTAGTATTCGGACCAGGTCGTACAATGAGCAGTTCTTC CASSIRTRSYNEQFF
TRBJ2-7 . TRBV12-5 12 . TGTGCTAGTGGTTTGGTACGAGAGGAGCAGTACTTC CASGLVREEQYF
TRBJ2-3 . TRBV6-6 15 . TGTGCCAGCAGTCCCCCCGGGGGCAGAGGGGATACGCAGTATTTT CASSPPGGRGDTQYF
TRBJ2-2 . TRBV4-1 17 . TGCGCCAGCAGGTGGACCAGTGCCGAAGGGTACACCGGGGAGCTGTTTTTT CASRWTSAEGYTGELFF
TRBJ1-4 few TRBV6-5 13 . TGTGCCAGCACCCCGGTCTCCGGTGAAAAACTGTTTTTT CASTPVSGEKLFF
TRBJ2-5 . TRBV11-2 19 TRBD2 TGTGCCAGCAGCTTAGGGTGGACTAGCGGGAGTCTTATCCAAGAGACCCAGTACTTC CASSLGWTSGSLIQETQYF
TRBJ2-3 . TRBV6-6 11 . TGTGCCAGCAGTCCGGGGGATACGCAGTATTTT CASSPGDTQYF
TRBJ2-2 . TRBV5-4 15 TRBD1 TGTGCCAGCAGCTCCGACAGGGGGCGAACCGGGGAGCTGTTTTTT CASSSDRGRTGELFF
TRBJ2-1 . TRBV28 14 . TGTGCCAGCAGTCCCCCCGGCCGGTACAATGAGCAGTTCTTC CASSPPGRYNEQFF
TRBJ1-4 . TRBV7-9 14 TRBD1 TGTGCCAGCAGCTTCCAGGGGGGTAATGAAAAACTGTTTTTT CASSFQGGNEKLFF
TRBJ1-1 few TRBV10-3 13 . TGTGCCATCAGTGAGATGCAGGGCAGTGAAGCTTTCTTT CAISEMQGSEAFF
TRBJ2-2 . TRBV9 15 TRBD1 TGTGCCAGCAGCGTACGGCAGGGGGCGGTCGGGGAGCTGTTTTTT CASSVRQGAVGELFF
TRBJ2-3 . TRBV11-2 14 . TGTGCCAGCAGCTTAGCCGGAAGCACAGATACGCAGTATTTT CASSLAGSTDTQYF
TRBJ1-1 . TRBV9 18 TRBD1 TGTGCCAGCAGCGAGCCCCGAGGAACAGGGGCTCCTTACACTGAAGCTTTCTTT CASSEPRGTGAPYTEAFF
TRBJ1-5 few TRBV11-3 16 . TGTGCCAGCAGGATTCACCCGACAGGCCGCAATCAGCCCCAGCATTTT CASRIHPTGRNQPQHF
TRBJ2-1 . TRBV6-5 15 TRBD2 TGTGCCAGCAGTTACCGACTAGCGGGAGAAAGTGAGCAGTTCTTC CASSYRLAGESEQFF
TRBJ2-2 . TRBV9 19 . TGTGCCAGCAGCGTAGCTAACAGGGGCCCTCCGCTAGCGGCCGGGGAGCTGTTTTTT CASSVANRGPPLAAGELFF